This T cell receptor beta chain was identified in a study of naive and memory T cell subsets. Ligated cDNA underwent four rounds of PCR with nested alpha and beta constant region primers and SP2. TCRdb recomputed calls from the UMI-ligation and nested PCR reads with MiXCR, one row per CDR3 protein. This sample carries more than 20,000 distinct CDR3 sequences, about 6.1% of them seen once, and the ten largest clones take more than 5.5%. This clonotype was counted ten times or more. The treatment here: skin biopsy from PPD injection site in Mantoux-positive individual. An oligonucleotide containing a UMI was ligated to the 3' end of TCR cDNA. Germline values: CDR1 DFQATT, CDR2 SNEGSKA (reference sequence). CDR3 length equals 16 residues. Trimming removed 6 bases at V and 6 bases at J, with 26 bases between.

The source is an adult in good health. The material was skin, obtained from a tuberculin skin test site. The chain joins TRBV20-1 to TRBJ1-1; the D gene is possibly TRBD1 (5 bases). CDR3 nucleotide sequence: TGCAGTGCGCCCACCGCGCCCCTCGGGACCTACTCTGAAGCTTTCTTT. Its translation is CSAPTAPLGTYSEAFF.